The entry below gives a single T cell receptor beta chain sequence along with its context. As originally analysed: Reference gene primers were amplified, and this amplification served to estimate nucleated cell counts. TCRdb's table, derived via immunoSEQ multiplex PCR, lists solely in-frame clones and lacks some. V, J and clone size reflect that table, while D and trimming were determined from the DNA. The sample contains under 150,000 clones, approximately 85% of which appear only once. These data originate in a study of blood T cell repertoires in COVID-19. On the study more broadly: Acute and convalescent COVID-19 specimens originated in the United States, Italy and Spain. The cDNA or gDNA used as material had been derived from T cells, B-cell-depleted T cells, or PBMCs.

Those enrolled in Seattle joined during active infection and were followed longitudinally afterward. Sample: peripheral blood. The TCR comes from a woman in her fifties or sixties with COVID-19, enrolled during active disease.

The CDR3 is CASSLFAGETQYF. In DNA, the CDR3 is TGTGCCAGCAGCTTATTTGCGGGAGAGACCCAGTACTTC. This chain joins TRBV7-8 and TRBJ2-5; weak D call: TRBD2 (5 bases). Trimming took 2 bases from V and 4 from J, leaving 8 bases between them. Looked up from germline, CDR1 is SGHVS and CDR2 is FQNEAQ. This CDR3 spans 13 amino acids.